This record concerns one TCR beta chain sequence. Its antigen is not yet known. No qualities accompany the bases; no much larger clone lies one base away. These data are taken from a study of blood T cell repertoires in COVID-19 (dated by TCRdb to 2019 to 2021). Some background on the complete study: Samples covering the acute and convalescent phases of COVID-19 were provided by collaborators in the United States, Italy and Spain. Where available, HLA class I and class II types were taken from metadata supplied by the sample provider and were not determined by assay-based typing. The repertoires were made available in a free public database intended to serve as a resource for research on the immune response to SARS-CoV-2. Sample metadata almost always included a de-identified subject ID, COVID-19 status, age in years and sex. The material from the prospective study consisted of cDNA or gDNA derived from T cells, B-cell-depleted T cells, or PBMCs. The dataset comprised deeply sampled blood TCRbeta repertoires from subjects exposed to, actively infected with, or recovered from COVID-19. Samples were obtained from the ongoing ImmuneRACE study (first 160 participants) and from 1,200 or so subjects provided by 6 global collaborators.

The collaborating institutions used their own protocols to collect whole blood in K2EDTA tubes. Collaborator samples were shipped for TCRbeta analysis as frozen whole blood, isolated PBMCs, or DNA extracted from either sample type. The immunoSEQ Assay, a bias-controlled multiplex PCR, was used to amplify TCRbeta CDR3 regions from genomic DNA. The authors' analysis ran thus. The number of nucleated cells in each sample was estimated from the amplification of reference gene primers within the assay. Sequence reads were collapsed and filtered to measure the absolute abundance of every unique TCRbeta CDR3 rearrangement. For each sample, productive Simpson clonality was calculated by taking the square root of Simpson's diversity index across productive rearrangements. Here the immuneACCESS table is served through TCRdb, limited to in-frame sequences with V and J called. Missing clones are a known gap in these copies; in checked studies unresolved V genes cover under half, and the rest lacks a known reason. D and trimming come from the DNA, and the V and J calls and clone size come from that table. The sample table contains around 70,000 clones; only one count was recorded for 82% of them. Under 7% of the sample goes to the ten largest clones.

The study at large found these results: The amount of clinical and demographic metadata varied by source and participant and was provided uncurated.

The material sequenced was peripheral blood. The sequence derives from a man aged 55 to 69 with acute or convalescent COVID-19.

This receptor carries the CDR3 CASSYTGTGGETQYF. The base sequence is TGCGCCAGCAGCTACACTGGGACAGGGGGAGAGACCCAGTACTTC. The rearrangement combines TRBV5-1 with TRBJ2-5; the junction holds 11 bases that match TRBD1. At the junction V is shortened by 3 bases and J by 4 bases; bases outside the gene matches: 5. Inclusive of the bounding cysteine and phenylalanine, the CDR3 is 15 residues long. Of all the DNA, just the CDR3 is kept, 45 bases in frame from base 1. From the germline V gene, CDR1 is SGHRS and CDR2 is YFSETQ.